The source of this TCR beta chain is a study of shared clonotypes between healthy human individuals. As for the study in general: Participating donors consisted of two women and three men aged 18 to 49.

The study's findings and limits: Few donors restricted represented genetic and exposure-history diversity.

With ten immunoSEQ deep assay plates, unsorted PBMC DNA underwent sequencing. Profiled with immunoSEQ multiplex PCR; TCRdb holds only in-frame clones, not every one. The table records about 470,000 clones, 79% of them present only once. Turning to this clone: Its antigen is undetermined.

What was sequenced was PBMCs. The clonotype comes from a woman in her thirties or forties in good health. Some clones in this sample may be carry-over from other donors' samples.

This CDR3 is CASKVAGNSYEQYF. Here the CDR3 DNA reads TGTGCCAGCAAGGTAGCGGGAAACTCCTACGAGCAGTACTTC. The rearrangement links TRBV6-1 to TRBJ2-7; 8 nucleotides line up with TRBD2. This CDR3 contains 14 residues. V lost 7 bases and J lost 0; bases outside the gene matches: 5. Germline V CDR1 and CDR2: MNHNS, SASEGT.